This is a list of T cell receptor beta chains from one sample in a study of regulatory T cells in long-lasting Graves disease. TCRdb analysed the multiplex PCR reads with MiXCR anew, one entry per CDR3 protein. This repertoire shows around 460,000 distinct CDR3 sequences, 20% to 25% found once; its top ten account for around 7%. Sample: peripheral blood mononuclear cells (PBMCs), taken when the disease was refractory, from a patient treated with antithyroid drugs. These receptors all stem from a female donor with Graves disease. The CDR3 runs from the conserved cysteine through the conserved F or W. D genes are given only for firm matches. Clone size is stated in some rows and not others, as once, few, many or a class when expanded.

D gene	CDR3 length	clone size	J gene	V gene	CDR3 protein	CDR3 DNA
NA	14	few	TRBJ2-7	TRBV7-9	CASSSKGEVAEQYF	TGTGCCAGCAGCTCGAAGGGGGAGGTGGCCGAGCAGTACTTC
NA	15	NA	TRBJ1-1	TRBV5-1	CASSYAPGLNTEAFF	TGCGCCAGCAGCTACGCCCCGGGGCTGAACACTGAAGCTTTCTTT
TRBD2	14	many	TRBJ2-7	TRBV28	CASSAIAGSNEQYF	TGTGCCAGCAGCGCAATAGCGGGATCCAACGAGCAGTACTTC
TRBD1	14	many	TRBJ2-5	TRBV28	CASSFGDSQETQYF	TGTGCCAGCAGTTTTGGGGACAGTCAAGAGACCCAGTACTTC
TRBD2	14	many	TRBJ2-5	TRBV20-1	CSAAAGLEEETQYF	TGCAGTGCTGCGGCGGGACTAGAGGAAGAGACCCAGTACTTC
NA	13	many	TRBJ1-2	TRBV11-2	CASSLGSKYGYTF	TGTGCCAGCAGCTTGGGCTCTAAGTATGGCTACACCTTC
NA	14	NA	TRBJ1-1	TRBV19	CASPPDRSNTEAFF	TGTGCCAGTCCACCGGACCGATCGAACACTGAAGCTTTCTTT
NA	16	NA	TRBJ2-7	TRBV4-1	CASSLNIQPSSYEQYF	TGCGCCAGCAGCCTAAACATACAGCCGAGCTCCTACGAGCAGTACTTC
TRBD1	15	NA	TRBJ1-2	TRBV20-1	CSARRRTGANYGYTF	TGCAGTGCCAGAAGAAGGACAGGAGCTAACTATGGCTACACCTTC
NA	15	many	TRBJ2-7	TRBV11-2	CASSETGQRTFEQYF	TGTGCCAGCAGTGAAACGGGACAAAGAACCTTCGAGCAGTACTTC
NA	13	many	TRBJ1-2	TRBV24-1	CATSAEGTYGYTF	TGTGCCACCAGTGCGGAGGGGACCTATGGCTACACCTTC
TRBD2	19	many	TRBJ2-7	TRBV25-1	CASSPTGLARGGSSYEQYF	TGTGCCAGCAGCCCTACGGGACTAGCGCGTGGTGGAAGCTCCTACGAGCAGTACTTC
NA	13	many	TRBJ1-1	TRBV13	CASRKLLNTEAFF	TGTGCCAGCAGGAAGCTGTTGAACACTGAAGCTTTCTTT
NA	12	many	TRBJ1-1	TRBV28	CASSRGTPEIPF	TGTGCCAGCAGTCGCGGCACACCGGAAATCCCTTTT
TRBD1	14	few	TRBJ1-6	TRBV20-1	CSAQRDRYNSPLHF	TGCAGTGCTCAACGGGACAGATATAATTCACCCCTCCACTTT
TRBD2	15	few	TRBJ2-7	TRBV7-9	CASSYGLAGGDEQYF	TGTGCCAGCAGCTATGGACTAGCGGGAGGGGATGAGCAGTACTTC
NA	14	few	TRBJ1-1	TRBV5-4	CASSPTPTDTEAFF	TGTGCCAGCAGCCCCACCCCCACAGACACTGAAGCTTTCTTT
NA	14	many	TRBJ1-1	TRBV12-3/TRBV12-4	CASSLFLGTTEAFF	TGTGCCAGCAGTTTATTCTTAGGGACCACTGAAGCTTTCTTT
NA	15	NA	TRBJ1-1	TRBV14	CASSQEGRGAREAFF	TGTGCCAGCAGCCAAGAAGGTCGAGGCGCCCGTGAAGCTTTCTTT
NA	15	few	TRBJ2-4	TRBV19	CASSIDWDRKNIQYF	TGTGCCAGTAGTATAGATTGGGACCGAAAAAACATTCAGTACTTC
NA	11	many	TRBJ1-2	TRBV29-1	CSVDSGHGYTF	TGCAGCGTTGACTCGGGGCATGGCTACACCTTC
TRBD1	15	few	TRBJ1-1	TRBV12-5	CASGLVVRGRTEAFF	TGTGCTAGTGGTTTGGTAGTCAGGGGGAGGACTGAAGCTTTCTTT
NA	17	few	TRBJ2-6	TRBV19	CASTLRVLGSGANVLTF	TGTGCCAGTACCCTCCGGGTTTTGGGATCTGGGGCCAACGTCCTGACTTTC
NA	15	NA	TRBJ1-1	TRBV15	CATSRDRGWASEAFF	TGTGCCACCAGCAGAGATCGGGGGTGGGCGTCTGAAGCTTTCTTT
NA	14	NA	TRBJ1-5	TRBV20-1	CSASGELSNQPQHF	TGCAGTGCTAGTGGAGAGCTTAGCAATCAGCCCCAGCATTTT
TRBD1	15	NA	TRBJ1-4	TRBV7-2	CASSLATGGFEKLFF	TGTGCCAGCAGCTTAGCAACAGGGGGCTTTGAAAAACTGTTTTTT
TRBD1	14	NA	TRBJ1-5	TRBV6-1	CASRETGASQPQHF	TGTGCCAGCCGCGAAACAGGGGCCAGTCAGCCCCAGCATTTT
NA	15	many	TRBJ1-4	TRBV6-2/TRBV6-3	CASSYEEGSNEKLFF	TGTGCCAGCAGTTATGAGGAGGGGAGCAATGAAAAACTGTTTTTT
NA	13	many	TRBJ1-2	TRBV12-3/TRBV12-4	CASSLGRLYGYTF	TGTGCCAGCAGTTTAGGACGGCTGTATGGCTACACCTTC
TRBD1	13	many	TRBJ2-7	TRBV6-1	CASTRDSPYEQYF	TGTGCCAGCACCCGGGACAGCCCATACGAGCAGTACTTC
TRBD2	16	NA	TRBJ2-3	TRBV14	CASSQSGLVKSDTQYF	TGTGCCAGCAGCCAATCCGGACTAGTAAAGTCAGATACGCAGTATTTT
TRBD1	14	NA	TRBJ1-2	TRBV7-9	CASTQQGARYGYTF	TGTGCCAGCACGCAACAGGGGGCGCGTTATGGCTACACCTTC
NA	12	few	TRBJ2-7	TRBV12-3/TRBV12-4	CASSTAPGEQYF	TGTGCCAGCAGTACCGCCCCGGGCGAGCAGTACTTC
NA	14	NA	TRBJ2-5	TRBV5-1	CASSLYSLRETQYF	TGCGCCAGCAGCCTGTACTCCTTACGAGAGACCCAGTACTTC
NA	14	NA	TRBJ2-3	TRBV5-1	CASSAASYSDTQYF	TGCGCCAGCAGCGCAGCCTCCTACTCGGATACGCAGTATTTT
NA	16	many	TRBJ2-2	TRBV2	CASSEYGRTNTGELFF	TGTGCCAGCAGTGAATATGGACGGACGAACACCGGGGAGCTGTTTTTT
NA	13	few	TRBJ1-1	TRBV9	CASSVIRNTEAFF	TGTGCCAGCAGCGTAATCAGAAACACTGAAGCTTTCTTT
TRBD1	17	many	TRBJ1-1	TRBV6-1	CASIKSQGSFLNTEAFF	TGTGCCAGCATTAAATCACAGGGGTCGTTTCTGAACACTGAAGCTTTCTTT
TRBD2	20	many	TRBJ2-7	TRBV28	CASSSLWTGTSGRSAYEQYF	TGTGCCAGCAGTTCCCTCTGGACCGGGACTAGCGGGCGTTCAGCGTACGAGCAGTACTTC
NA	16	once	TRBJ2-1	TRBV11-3	CASSRLGGASYNEQFF	TGTGCCAGCAGTCGGCTGGGGGGGGCCTCCTACAATGAGCAGTTCTTC
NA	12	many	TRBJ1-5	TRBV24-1	CATQGTNQPQHF	TGTGCCACCCAGGGGACCAATCAGCCCCAGCATTTT
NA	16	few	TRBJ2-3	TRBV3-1	CASSPGAGAFPDTQYF	TGTGCCAGCAGCCCAGGGGCAGGGGCTTTCCCAGATACGCAGTATTTT
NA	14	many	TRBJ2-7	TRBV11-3	CASSSWTVTYEQYF	TGTGCCAGCAGCTCTTGGACGGTCACCTACGAGCAGTACTTC
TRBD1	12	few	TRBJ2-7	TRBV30	CAWAQGYGEQYF	TGTGCCTGGGCACAGGGGTACGGCGAGCAGTACTTC
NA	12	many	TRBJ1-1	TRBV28	CASRRTGTEAFF	TGTGCCAGCAGGCGTACGGGTACTGAAGCTTTCTTT
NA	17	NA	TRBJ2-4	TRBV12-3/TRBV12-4	CASSPGIGYLAKNIQYF	TGTGCCAGCAGTCCCGGGATAGGGTACCTAGCCAAAAACATTCAGTACTTC
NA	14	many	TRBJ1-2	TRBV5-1	CASRSPDSGYGYTF	TGCGCCAGCAGGTCTCCAGATAGCGGCTATGGCTACACCTTC
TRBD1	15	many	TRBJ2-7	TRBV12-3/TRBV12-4	CASRAAGTASYEQYF	TGTGCCAGCAGGGCAGCCGGGACAGCTTCCTACGAGCAGTACTTC
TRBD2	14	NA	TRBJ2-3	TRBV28	CASNLAGRTDTQYF	TGTGCCAGCAATCTAGCGGGACGCACAGATACGCAGTATTTT
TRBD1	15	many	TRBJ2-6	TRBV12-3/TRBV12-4	CASNKGAAGANVLTF	TGTGCCAGCAATAAGGGGGCTGCTGGGGCCAACGTCCTGACTTTC
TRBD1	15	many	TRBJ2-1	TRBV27	CASSWDRGQYNEQFF	TGTGCCAGCAGTTGGGACAGGGGGCAATACAATGAGCAGTTCTTC
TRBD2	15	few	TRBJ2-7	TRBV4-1	CASSQYNGRASEQYF	TGCGCCAGCAGCCAATATAACGGGAGGGCGTCCGAGCAGTACTTC
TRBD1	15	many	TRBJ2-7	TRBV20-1	CSAPTTGQGPYEQYF	TGCAGTGCTCCAACGACGGGACAGGGACCTTACGAGCAGTACTTC
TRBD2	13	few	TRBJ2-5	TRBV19	CASTSGTSGTQYF	TGTGCCAGTACTAGCGGGACCTCAGGGACCCAGTACTTC
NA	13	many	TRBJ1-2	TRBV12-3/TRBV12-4	CATRGGGDYGYTF	TGTGCCACCCGCGGGGGGGGTGACTATGGCTACACCTTC
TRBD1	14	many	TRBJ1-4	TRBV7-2	CASSRDRVNEKLFF	TGTGCCAGCAGCCGGGACAGGGTTAATGAAAAACTGTTTTTT
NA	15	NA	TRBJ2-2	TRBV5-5	CASSSRDSGTGELFF	TGTGCCAGCAGCTCGAGGGACTCTGGCACCGGGGAGCTGTTTTTT
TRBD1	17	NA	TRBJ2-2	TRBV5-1	CASSLGRGQGRTGELFF	TGCGCCAGCAGCTTGGGTCGAGGACAGGGTCGAACCGGGGAGCTGTTTTTT
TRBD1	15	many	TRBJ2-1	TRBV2	CASNEGAGSYNEQFF	TGTGCCAGCAACGAGGGGGCTGGGTCCTACAATGAGCAGTTCTTC